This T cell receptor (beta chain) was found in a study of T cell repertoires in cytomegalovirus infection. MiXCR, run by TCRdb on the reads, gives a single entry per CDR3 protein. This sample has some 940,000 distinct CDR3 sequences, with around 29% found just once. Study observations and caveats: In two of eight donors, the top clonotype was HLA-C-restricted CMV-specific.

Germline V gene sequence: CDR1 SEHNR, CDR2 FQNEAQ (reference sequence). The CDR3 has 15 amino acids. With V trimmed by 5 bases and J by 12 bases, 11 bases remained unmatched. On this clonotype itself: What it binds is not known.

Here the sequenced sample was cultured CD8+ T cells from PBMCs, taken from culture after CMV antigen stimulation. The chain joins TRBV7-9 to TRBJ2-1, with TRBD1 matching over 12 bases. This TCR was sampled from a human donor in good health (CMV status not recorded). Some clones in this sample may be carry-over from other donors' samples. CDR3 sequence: CASSDPGQGAKRQFF. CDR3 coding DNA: TGTGCCAGCAGCGACCCGGGACAGGGGGCGAAAAGGCAGTTCTTC.